What follows are 25 T cell receptor beta chains derived from one specimen sequenced in a study of metastatic and nonmetastatic thyroid tumors. Every patient was untreated before thyroid surgery. TCRdb re-called the PCR reads with MiXCR. The repertoire holds 17,000 or so clones, approximately 28% seen once, with roughly 16% in the top ten. Sequenced: tumor tissue. The receptors derive from a female donor with papillary thyroid cancer or a benign thyroid nodule (not recorded which). Some clones in this sample may be carry-over from other donors' samples.

The genes are TRBV27 and TRBJ1-2; tentatively, D is TRBD1 (6 bases). Germline CDR1 reads MNHEY; CDR2 reads SMNVEV (reference sequence). V dropped 1 base and J dropped 8 bases, with 20 bases sitting between them. CDR3 size: 16 residues. CDR3 nucleotide sequence: TGTGCCAGCAGTTTATACACCCCAGGGGTTGGGGGGGGCTACACCTTC. Its translation is CASSLYTPGVGGGYTF.

Points on this clone: An end of the junction differs from the germline gene, which may be a read error. The V and J genes are TRBV6-2 or TRBV6-3 and TRBJ1-5; no reliable D call. The CDR3 runs 14 residues. CDR1 and CDR2 (germline): MNHEY, SVGEGT. CDR3 protein: CASSYKRANQLQHF. The DNA for the CDR3 is TGTGCCAGCAGTTACAAAAGGGCGAATCAGCTCCAGCATTTT.

The chain links TRBV5-1 to TRBJ1-2; possibly TRBD1 for D (5 bases). CDR3 length equals 14 residues. Trimming removed 1 base from V and 6 bases from J, with 13 bases in between. Per germline, CDR1 SGHRS and CDR2 YFSETQ. CDR3 loop: CASSLSAGQDGYTF. The CDR3 DNA is TGCGCCAGCAGCTTGTCGGCGGGGCAGGATGGCTACACCTTC.

The chain combines TRBV18 with TRBJ2-7; 9 nucleotides agree with TRBD1. The CDR3 consists of 15 residues. Germline lookup yields CDR1 KGHSH and CDR2 LQKENI. Losses at the gene ends were 2 bases for V and 3 bases for J; bases not matched to a gene: 5. DNA for the CDR3: TGTGCCAGCTCACCAGTGGACAGGGGACTCTACGAGCAGTACTTC. Protein: CASSPVDRGLYEQYF.

This clone showed up many times. V and J are TRBV20-1 and TRBJ2-5; D uncertain. Germline CDR1 reads DFQATT; CDR2 reads SNEGSKA (reference sequence). The CDR3 is 11 amino acids. V was clipped by 1 base and J by 2 bases, with 2 bases between them. The CDR3 here is CSARGQETQYF. The CDR3 region has the DNA TGCAGTGCTAGAGGACAAGAGACCCAGTACTTC.

The V call is TRBV5-4, the J call TRBJ1-1, with D possibly matching TRBD1 (6 bases). Looked up from germline, CDR1 is SGHNT and CDR2 is YYREEE (reference sequence). Trimming removed 1 base from V and 7 bases from J, with 17 bases in between. This CDR3 region has 15 residues. The CDR3 loop reads CASSLQGGRKDEAFF. The CDR3 DNA is TGTGCCAGCAGCTTGCAAGGGGGTAGGAAGGATGAAGCTTTCTTT.

This clone was observed at least ten times. This chain joins TRBV5-6 and TRBJ2-2; TRBD2 aligns across 14 bases. CDR3 length: 19 amino acids. Germline V lookup: CDR1 SGHDT, CDR2 YYEEEE. The V segment lost 3 bases and the J segment 9 bases; nucleotides outside the gene matches: 16. CDR3 amino acids: CASSSAPTSGRGFTWELFF. The CDR3 DNA sequence: TGTGCCAGCAGCTCCGCTCCGACTAGCGGGAGGGGCTTTACTTGGGAGCTGTTTTTT.

This clone was recorded many times. The J gene is TRBJ2-1, the V gene TRBV10-1, with unresolved D. Trimming removed 4 bases from V and 1 base from J, with 8 bases in between. The V gene's germline CDR1 is WNHNN and CDR2 SYGVQD (reference sequence). The CDR3 is 14 amino acids. CDR3 sequence (DNA): TGCGCCAGCAGTGTGCGTGATTCCTACAATGAGCAGTTCTTC. Residues: CASSVRDSYNEQFF.

The genes are TRBV29-1 and TRBJ1-1; no clear D. V dropped 7 bases and J dropped 1 base, with 4 bases sitting between them. The CDR3 contains 10 residues. Germline V lookup: CDR1 SQVTM, CDR2 ANQGSEA. As DNA, the CDR3 is TGCAGCGGACAGAACACTGAAGCTTTCTTT. Amino acids: CSGQNTEAFF.

The genes are TRBV20-1 and TRBJ2-7; no firm D call. Trimming shortened V by 5 bases and J by 9 bases, and 14 bases separated the two germline ends. CDR1 DFQATT and CDR2 SNEGSKA come from the germline V gene (reference sequence). The CDR3 contains 11 residues. CDR3 nucleotide sequence: TGCAGTGCTGATGATCAGGTCGGGCAGTACTTC. Its translation: CSADDQVGQYF.

This clone showed up just a few times. The chain carries TRBV6-1 and TRBJ1-1; 7 nucleotides line up with TRBD1. The germline V gene has CDR1 MNHNS and CDR2 SASEGT. V dropped 5 bases and J dropped 0; count of bases not matched to a gene: 3. This CDR3 spans 14 amino acids. CDR3 loop: CASSLQGLNTEAFF. For the CDR3, the DNA is TGTGCCAGCAGTTTACAGGGGCTGAACACTGAAGCTTTCTTT.

In this sample, this clone is medium-sized. V usage is TRBV7-3 and J usage is TRBJ1-1, with D maybe TRBD1 (5 bases). CDR3 length: 12 amino acids. Germline V lookup: CDR1 SGHTA, CDR2 FQGTGA. Deletions cut 4 bases from V and 8 bases from J, with 11 bases between. The CDR3, as DNA: TGTGCCAGCAGCTCATGGGGGTTGGAAGCTTTCTTT. Protein product: CASSSWGLEAFF.

Comment on this clone: This CDR3 is also generated by other DNA sequences in the sample. V and J are TRBV6-1 and TRBJ2-1; tentatively, D is TRBD2 (6 bases). Germline CDR1 MNHNS, CDR2 SASEGT. The CDR3 is 15 residues long. CDR3 in DNA: TGTGCTATTAAGGAGACGGGGACGGGGAGGAATGAGCAGTTCTTC. Residues: CAIKETGTGRNEQFF.

This clone appeared a few times. The chain has TRBV27 and TRBJ1-5, with TRBD1 as a possible D gene (5 bases). The CDR3 sequence is 15 residues long. Trimming pared 5 bases from V and 3 bases from J, leaving 14 bases between. CDR1 and CDR2 (germline): MNHEY, SMNVEV (reference sequence). The CDR3 reads CASSKNSGINQPQHF. CDR3 in DNA: TGTGCCAGCAGTAAGAATTCAGGGATCAATCAGCCCCAGCATTTT.

This clone was counted many times. V gene TRBV20-1 combines with J gene TRBJ1-2; 11 nucleotides agree with TRBD1. Germline loops: CDR1 DFQATT, CDR2 SNEGSKA (reference sequence). This CDR3 has 15 amino acids. J gave up 5 bases and V 0 bases, and 5 bases lay outside the gene matches. CDR3 sequence reads: CSARDGQGAEYGYTF. CDR3 sequence (DNA): TGCAGTGCTAGAGATGGACAGGGGGCGGAATATGGCTACACCTTC.

V usage is TRBV20-1 and J usage is TRBJ2-7, with D maybe TRBD2 (5 bases). Germline assignment: CDR1 DFQATT and CDR2 SNEGSKA (reference sequence). This CDR3 has 13 amino acids. The V gene lost 8 bases and the J gene lost 0 bases, with 14 bases spanning the gap. The CDR3 reads CSTSPGSSYEQYF. The CDR3 DNA follows: TGCAGTACCAGCCCGGGGTCCTCCTACGAGCAGTACTTC.

At least ten counts were recorded for this clone. This specimen includes other DNA sequences encoding the same CDR3. The chain couples TRBV5-1 to TRBJ2-7; D gene unclear. Germline CDR1 and CDR2: SGHRS and YFSETQ. CDR3 length equals 15 residues. Trimming shortened V by 0 bases and J by 6 bases, and 16 bases separated the two germline ends. Written as DNA, the CDR3 is TGCGCCAGCAGCTTGGGGGGTGGAATGAACAGCGAGCAGTACTTC. Amino acid sequence: CASSLGGGMNSEQYF.

In its sample, this clone was seen a few times. The CDR3: CSARGAGGGWRFYEQYF. CDR3 sequence (DNA): TGCAGTGCTAGAGGCGCCGGGGGGGGCTGGAGATTCTACGAGCAGTACTTC. The rearrangement links TRBV20-1 to TRBJ2-7, with 8 bases aligning to TRBD2. After removal of 1 base from V and 3 bases from J, the junction contained 14 bases not matched to a gene. This CDR3 comprises 17 residues. CDR1 and CDR2 (germline): DFQATT, SNEGSKA (reference sequence).

This clone was detected a few times. The rearrangement links TRBV4-2 to TRBJ2-3; 10 nucleotides line up with TRBD2. CDR1 and CDR2 (germline): LGHNA, YNFKEQ. V lost 0 bases, J lost 0 bases, and 6 bases stayed unmatched. The CDR3 runs to 18 residues. Here the CDR3 reads CASSQDNSGGPSTDTQYF. The CDR3 DNA sequence: TGTGCCAGCAGCCAAGATAATAGCGGGGGGCCTAGCACAGATACGCAGTATTTT.

This clone was seen at least ten times. This chain uses TRBV20-1 with TRBJ2-7; TRBD1 agrees at 7 bases. Germline CDR1 and CDR2: DFQATT and SNEGSKA (reference sequence). This CDR3 contains 17 residues. The V and J ends lost 0 bases and 0 bases, in that order; junction bases with no gene match: 11. The DNA for the CDR3 is TGCAGTGCTAGAGACCGAAACCCGGGACAGACCTCCTACGAGCAGTACTTC. It is translated as CSARDRNPGQTSYEQYF.

This clone was seen ten or more times. The J gene is TRBJ2-1, the V gene TRBV2; 11 bases align to TRBD2. The CDR3 extends over 15 amino acids. Germline CDR1 SNHLY, CDR2 FYNNEI. V was clipped by 11 bases and J by 4 bases; unmatched bases: 10. The CDR3 DNA reads TGTGCCGGCGGGGGAGGGACTAGCGGATACAATGAGCAGTTCTTC. It encodes CAGGGGTSGYNEQFF.

The count of this clone is one. The rearrangement uses TRBV20-1 and TRBJ1-6; weak D call: TRBD1 (5 bases). V lost 4 bases, J lost 7 bases, and 8 bases lay in between. Germline assignment: CDR1 DFQATT and CDR2 SNEGSKA (reference sequence). The CDR3 has 12 amino acids. CDR3 sequence reads: CSANGGNSPLHF. The CDR3 DNA reads TGCAGTGCTAACGGGGGAAATTCACCCCTCCACTTT.

This clone was seen repeatedly, ten times or more. This chain links TRBV4-1 with TRBJ2-1; a possible D gene is TRBD2 (6 bases). The CDR3 extends over 13 amino acids. The germline V gene encodes CDR1 MGHRA and CDR2 YSYEKL. The V end lost 0 bases, the J end lost 12 bases, and 12 bases lay between the germline ends. The CDR3 loop reads CASSQDAGLGQFF. The CDR3, as DNA: TGCGCCAGCAGCCAAGATGCGGGGTTAGGGCAGTTCTTC.

The count of this clone is one. This chain joins TRBV4-3 and TRBJ2-1; a weak D match, TRBD1 (6 bases). CDR3 length: 15 residues. V shed 0 bases and J shed 7 bases, with 13 bases lying between them. The V gene's germline CDR1 is LGHNA and CDR2 YSLEER. CDR3 amino acids: CASSQDWTVSNEQFF. The CDR3 DNA reads as TGCGCCAGCAGCCAAGATTGGACAGTAAGTAATGAGCAGTTCTTC.

Sample share makes this clone medium-sized. The CDR3 spells CASSPGVGRSFGANVLTF. CDR3 in DNA: TGTGCCAGCAGTCCGGGGGTGGGGCGCTCATTCGGGGCCAACGTCCTGACTTTC. V gene TRBV6-2 or TRBV6-3 combines with J gene TRBJ2-6, with a tentative D call TRBD2 (6 bases). CDR1 MNHEY and CDR2 SVGEGT come from the germline V gene. Between the trimmed V and J ends, which lost 5 bases and 4 bases, there was a span of 21 bases. The CDR3 has 18 residues.